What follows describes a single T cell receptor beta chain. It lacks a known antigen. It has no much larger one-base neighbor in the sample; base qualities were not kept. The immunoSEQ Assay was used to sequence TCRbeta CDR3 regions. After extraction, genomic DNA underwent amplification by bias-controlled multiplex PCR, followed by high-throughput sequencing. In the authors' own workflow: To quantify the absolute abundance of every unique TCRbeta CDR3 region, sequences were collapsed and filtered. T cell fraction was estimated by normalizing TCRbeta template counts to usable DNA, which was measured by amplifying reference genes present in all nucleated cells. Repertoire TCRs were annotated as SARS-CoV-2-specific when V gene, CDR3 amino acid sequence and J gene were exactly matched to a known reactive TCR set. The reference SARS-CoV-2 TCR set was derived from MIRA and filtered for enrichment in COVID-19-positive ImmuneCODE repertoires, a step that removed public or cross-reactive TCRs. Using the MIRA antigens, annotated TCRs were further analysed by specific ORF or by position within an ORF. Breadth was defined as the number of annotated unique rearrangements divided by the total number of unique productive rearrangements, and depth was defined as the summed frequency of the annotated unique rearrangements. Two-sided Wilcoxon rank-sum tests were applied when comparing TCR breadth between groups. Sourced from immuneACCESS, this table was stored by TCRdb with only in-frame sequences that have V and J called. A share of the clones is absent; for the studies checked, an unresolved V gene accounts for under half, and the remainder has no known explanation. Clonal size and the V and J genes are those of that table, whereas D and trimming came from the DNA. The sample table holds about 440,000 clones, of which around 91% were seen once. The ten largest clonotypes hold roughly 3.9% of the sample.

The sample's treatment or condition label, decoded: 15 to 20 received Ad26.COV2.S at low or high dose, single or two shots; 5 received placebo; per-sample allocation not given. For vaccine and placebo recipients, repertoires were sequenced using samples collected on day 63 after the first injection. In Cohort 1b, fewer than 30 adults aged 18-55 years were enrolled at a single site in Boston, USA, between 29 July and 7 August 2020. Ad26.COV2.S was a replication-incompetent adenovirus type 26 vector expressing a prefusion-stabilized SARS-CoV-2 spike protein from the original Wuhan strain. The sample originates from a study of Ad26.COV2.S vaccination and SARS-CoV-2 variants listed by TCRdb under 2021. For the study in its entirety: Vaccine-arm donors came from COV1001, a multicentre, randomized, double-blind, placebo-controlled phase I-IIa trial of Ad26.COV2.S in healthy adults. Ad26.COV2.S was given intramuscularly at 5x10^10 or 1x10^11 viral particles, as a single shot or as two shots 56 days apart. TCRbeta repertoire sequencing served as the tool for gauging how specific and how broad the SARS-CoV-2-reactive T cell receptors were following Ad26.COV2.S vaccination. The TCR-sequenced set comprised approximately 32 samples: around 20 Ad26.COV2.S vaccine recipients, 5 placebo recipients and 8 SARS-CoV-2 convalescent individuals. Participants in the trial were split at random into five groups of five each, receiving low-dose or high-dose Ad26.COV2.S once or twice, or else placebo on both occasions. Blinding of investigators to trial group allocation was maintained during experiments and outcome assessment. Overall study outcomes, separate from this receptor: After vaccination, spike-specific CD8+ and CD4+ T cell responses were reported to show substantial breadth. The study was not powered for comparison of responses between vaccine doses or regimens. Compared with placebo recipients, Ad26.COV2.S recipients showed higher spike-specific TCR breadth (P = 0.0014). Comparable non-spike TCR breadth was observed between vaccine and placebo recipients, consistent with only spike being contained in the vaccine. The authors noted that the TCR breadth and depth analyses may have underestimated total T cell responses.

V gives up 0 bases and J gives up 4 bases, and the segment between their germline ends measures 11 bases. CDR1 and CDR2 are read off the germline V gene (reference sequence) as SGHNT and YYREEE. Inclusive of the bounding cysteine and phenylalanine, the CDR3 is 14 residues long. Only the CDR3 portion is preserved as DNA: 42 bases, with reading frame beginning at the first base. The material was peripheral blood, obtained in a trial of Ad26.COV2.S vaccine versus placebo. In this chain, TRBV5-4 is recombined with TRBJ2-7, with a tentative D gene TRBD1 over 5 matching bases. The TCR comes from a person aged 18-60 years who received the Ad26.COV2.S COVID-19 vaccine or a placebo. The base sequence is TGTGCCAGCAGCTTGGGCCAGGGATATTACGAGCAGTACTTC. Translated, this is CASSLGQGYYEQYF.